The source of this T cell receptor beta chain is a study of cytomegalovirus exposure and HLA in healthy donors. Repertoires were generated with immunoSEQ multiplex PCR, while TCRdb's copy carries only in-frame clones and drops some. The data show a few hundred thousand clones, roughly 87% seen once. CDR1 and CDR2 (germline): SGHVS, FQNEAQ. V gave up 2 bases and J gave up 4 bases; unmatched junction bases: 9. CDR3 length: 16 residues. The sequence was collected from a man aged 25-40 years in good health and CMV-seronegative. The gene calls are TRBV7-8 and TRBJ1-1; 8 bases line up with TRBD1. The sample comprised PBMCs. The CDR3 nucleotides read TGTGCCAGCAGCTTACGTGGAAAAGACAGGGGCACTGAAGCTTTCTTT. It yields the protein CASSLRGKDRGTEAFF.